This paragraph covers one T cell receptor (beta chain) sequence. Germline-derived CDR1 and CDR2 are SGHDT and YYEEEE. Trimming shortened V by 4 bases and J by 6 bases, and 11 bases separated the two germline ends. The CDR3 has 13 residues. The data were taken from a study of blood T cell repertoires in COVID-19. Assay: immunoSEQ multiplex PCR; the TCRdb copy retains only in-frame clones and omits some. The sample lists some 130,000 clones, around 82% occurring once. This TCR was sampled from a man aged 60 to 69 with acute or convalescent COVID-19. The chain couples TRBV5-6 to TRBJ1-5; D is uncertain. The sample comprised peripheral blood. For the CDR3, the DNA is TGTGCCAGCAGCCATACCCGGTCTCAGCCCCAGCATTTT. Its translation is CASSHTRSQPQHF.